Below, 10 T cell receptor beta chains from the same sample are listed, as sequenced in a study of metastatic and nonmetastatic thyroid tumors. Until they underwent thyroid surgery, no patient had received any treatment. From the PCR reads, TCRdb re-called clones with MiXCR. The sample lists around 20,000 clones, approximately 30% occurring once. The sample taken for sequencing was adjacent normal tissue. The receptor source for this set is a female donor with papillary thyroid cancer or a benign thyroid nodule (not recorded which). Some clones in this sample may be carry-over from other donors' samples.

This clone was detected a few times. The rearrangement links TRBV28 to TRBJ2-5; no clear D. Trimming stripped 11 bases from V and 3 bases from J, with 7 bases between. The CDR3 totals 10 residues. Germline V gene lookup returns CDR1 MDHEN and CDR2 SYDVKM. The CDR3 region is CACGEETQYF. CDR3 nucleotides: TGTGCCTGTGGGGAAGAGACCCAGTACTTC.

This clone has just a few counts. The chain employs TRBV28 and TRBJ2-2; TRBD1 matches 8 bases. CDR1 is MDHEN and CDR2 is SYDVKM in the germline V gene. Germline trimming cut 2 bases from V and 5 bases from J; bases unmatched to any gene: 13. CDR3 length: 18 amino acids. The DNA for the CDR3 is TGTGCCAGCAGTTTAAGCTGGGTAGGACAGGGCGGGACCGGGGAGCTGTTTTTT. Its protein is CASSLSWVGQGGTGELFF. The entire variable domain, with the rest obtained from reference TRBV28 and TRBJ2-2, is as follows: DVKVTQSSRYLVKRTGEKVFLECVQDMDHENMFWYRQDPGLGLRLIYFSYDVKMKEKGDIPEGYSVSREKKERFSLILESASTNQTSMYLCASSLSWVGQGGTGELFFGEGSRLTVL.

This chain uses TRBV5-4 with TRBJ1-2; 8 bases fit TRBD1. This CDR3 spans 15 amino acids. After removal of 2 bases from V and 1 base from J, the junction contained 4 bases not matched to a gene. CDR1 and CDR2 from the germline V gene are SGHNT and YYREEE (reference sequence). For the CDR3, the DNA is TGTGCCAGCAGCTTACAGGGGGTGGTTAACTATGGCTACACCTTC. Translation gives CASSLQGVVNYGYTF. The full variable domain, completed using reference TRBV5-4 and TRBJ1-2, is ETGVTQSPTHLIKTRGQQVTLRCSSQSGHNTVSWYQQALGQGPQFIFQYYREEENGRGNFPPRFSGLQFPNYSSELNVNALELDDSALYLCASSLQGVVNYGYTFGSGTRLTVV.

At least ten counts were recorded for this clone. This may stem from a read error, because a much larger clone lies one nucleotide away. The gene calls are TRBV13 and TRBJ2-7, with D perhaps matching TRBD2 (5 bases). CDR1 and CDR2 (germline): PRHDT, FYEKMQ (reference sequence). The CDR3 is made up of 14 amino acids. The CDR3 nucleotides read TGTGCCAGCAGCCTTCTTGCGGGCTCCTACGAGCAGCACTTC. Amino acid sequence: CASSLLAGSYEQHF.

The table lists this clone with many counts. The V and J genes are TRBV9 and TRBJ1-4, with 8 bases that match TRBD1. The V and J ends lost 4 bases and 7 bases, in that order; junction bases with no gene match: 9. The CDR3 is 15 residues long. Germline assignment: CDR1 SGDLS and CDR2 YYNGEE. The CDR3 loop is CASSPETGVGEKLFF. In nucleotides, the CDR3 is TGTGCCAGCAGCCCCGAGACAGGGGTGGGTGAAAAACTGTTTTTT.

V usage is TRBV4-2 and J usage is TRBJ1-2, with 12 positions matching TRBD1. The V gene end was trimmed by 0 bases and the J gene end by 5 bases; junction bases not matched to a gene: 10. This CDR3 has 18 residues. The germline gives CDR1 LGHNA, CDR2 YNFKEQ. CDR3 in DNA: TGTGCCAGCAGCCAAGATAACCGGGGACAGGGGGCTGGATATGGCTACACCTTC. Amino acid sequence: CASSQDNRGQGAGYGYTF.

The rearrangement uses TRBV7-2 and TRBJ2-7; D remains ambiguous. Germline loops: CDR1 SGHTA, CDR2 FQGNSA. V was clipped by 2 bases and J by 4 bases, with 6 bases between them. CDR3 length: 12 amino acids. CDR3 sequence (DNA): TGTGCCAGCAGCTTACTTGGTTACGAGCAGTACTTC. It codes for CASSLLGYEQYF.

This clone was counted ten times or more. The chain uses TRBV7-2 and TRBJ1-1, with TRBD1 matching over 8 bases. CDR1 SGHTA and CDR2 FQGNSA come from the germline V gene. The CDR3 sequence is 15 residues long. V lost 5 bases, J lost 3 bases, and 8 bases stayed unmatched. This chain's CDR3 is CASSARQGWDTEAFF. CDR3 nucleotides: TGTGCCAGCAGCGCCCGACAGGGGTGGGACACTGAAGCTTTCTTT.

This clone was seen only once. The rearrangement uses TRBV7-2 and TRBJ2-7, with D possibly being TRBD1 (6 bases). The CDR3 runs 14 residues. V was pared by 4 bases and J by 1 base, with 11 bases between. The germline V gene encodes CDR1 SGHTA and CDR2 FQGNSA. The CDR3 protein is CASSSNRESYEQYF. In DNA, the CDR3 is TGTGCCAGCAGCTCCAACAGGGAATCCTACGAGCAGTACTTC.

CDR3 sequence (DNA): TGTGCCAGCAGCTTATTAGGGGCGAGAGAGACCCAGTACTTC. It codes for CASSLLGARETQYF. The V call is TRBV7-2, the J call TRBJ2-5, with a possible D match to TRBD1 (5 bases). V lost 2 bases and J 4 bases, leaving 11 bases between the germline ends. The CDR3 covers 14 residues. Germline assignment: CDR1 SGHTA and CDR2 FQGNSA.